The following is a T cell receptor beta chain sequence with its context. Its antigen is not known. This CDR3 region has 15 residues. This table comes from immunoSEQ multiplex PCR, and its TCRdb copy is limited to in-frame clones, with some not included. Counted here are about 150,000 clones, 87% occurring once; the ten biggest clones make up roughly 9.7%. This sample stems from a study of T cell responses to AZD1222 COVID-19 vaccine. General observations from the study: Donors were largely white British and mainly female; clonal diversity was possibly underestimated.

This clonotype originated in an adult who received the AZD1222 COVID-19 vaccine. Sequenced here: peripheral blood, sampled 28 days after the second AZD1222 dose. This sequence joins TRBV21-1 and TRBJ2-2; the table gives TRBD2 as D, unverified against the DNA. TRBV21-1 represents a pseudogene. As DNA, the CDR3 is TGTGCCAGCGTGGGAGTGTTAGGCGGCACCGGGGAGCTGTTTTTT. It is translated as CASVGVLGGTGELFF.